This T cell receptor beta chain was documented in a study of T cell responses to AZD1222 COVID-19 vaccine. Study-wide results and limits: Just a handful of AZD1222 recipients tested seropositive at baseline. Donors were largely white British and mainly female; clonal diversity was possibly underestimated. With two AZD1222 doses given, Spike-specific TCR breadth and depth both rose. Across the whole spike, CD4 TCRs peaked at regions 160-218 and 743-854.

To note about this clone: As yet, its antigen is unknown.

Some clones are missing from TCRdb's copy, which holds only in-frame ones; the method was immunoSEQ multiplex PCR. In the table there are approximately 90,000 clones, roughly 87% of which are singletons. The sequences come from peripheral blood, collected on day 0 of AZD1222 vaccination. The origin of this receptor is an adult in good health.

This CDR3 reads CASSDTGTGNEKLFF. The CDR3 region has the DNA TGTGCCAGCAGTGATACCGGGACAGGGAATGAAAAACTGTTTTTT. This chain links TRBV2 with TRBJ1-4; 9 positions agree with TRBD1. Germline V gene sequence: CDR1 SNHLY, CDR2 FYNNEI. The CDR3 consists of 15 residues. Trimming removed 3 bases from V and 5 bases from J; junction bases left unmatched: 4.